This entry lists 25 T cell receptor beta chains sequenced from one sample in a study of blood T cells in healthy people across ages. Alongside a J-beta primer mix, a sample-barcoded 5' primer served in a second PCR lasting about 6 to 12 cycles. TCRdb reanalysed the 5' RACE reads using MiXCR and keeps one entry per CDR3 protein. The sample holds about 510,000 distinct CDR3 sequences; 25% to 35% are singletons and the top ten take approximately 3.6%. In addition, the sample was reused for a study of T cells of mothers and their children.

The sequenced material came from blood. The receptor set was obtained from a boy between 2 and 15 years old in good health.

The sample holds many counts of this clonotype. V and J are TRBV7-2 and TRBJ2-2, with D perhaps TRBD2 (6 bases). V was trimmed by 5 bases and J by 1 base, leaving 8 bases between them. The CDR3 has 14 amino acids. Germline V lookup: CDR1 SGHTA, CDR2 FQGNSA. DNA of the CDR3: TGTGCCAGCAGCCCCGGGGGGAACACCGGGGAGCTGTTTTTT. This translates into CASSPGGNTGELFF.

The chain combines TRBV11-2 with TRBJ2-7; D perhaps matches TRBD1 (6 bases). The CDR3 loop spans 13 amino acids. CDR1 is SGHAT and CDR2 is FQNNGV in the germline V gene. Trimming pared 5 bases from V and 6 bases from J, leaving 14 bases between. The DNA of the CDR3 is TGTGCCAGCAGCCCCTGGACAGTTTTCGAGCAGTACTTC. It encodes CASSPWTVFEQYF.

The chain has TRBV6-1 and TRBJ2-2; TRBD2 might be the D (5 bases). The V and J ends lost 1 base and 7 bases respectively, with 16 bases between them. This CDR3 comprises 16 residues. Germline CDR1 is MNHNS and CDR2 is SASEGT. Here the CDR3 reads CASSEDSTGWGGELFF. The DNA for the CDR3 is TGTGCCAGCAGTGAAGATTCAACGGGGTGGGGCGGGGAGCTGTTTTTT.

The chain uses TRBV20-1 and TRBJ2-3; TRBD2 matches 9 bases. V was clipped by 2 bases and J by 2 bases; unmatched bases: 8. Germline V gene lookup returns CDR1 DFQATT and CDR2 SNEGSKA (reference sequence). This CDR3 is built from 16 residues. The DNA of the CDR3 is TGCAGTGCTAGACGCGGGGGGGTTTCCCTCACAGATACGCAGTATTTT. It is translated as CSARRGGVSLTDTQYF.

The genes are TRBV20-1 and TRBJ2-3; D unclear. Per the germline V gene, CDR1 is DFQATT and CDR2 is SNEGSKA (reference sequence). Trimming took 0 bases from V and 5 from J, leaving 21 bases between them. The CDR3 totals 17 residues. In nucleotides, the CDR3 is TGCAGTGCTAGAGATCCCTTGGGCAGCCGAGTCTTAGATACGCAGTATTTT. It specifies CSARDPLGSRVLDTQYF.

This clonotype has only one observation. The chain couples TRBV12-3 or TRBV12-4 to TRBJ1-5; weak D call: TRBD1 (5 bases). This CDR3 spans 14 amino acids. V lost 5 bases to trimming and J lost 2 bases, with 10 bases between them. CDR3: CASSQGWGNQPQHF. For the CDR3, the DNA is TGTGCCAGCAGTCAGGGCTGGGGCAATCAGCCCCAGCATTTT.

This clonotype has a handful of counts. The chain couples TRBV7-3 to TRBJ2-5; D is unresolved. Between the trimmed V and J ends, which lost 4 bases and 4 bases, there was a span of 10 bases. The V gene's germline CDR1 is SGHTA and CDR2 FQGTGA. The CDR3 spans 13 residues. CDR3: CASSSLPGETQYF. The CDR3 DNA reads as TGTGCCAGCAGCTCCCTCCCGGGAGAGACCCAGTACTTC.

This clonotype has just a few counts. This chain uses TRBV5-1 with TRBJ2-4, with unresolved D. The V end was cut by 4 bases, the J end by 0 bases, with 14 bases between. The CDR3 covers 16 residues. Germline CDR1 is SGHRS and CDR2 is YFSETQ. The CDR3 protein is CASSPDPTLAKNIQYF. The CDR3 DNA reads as TGCGCCAGCAGCCCTGACCCGACTCTAGCCAAAAACATTCAGTACTTC.

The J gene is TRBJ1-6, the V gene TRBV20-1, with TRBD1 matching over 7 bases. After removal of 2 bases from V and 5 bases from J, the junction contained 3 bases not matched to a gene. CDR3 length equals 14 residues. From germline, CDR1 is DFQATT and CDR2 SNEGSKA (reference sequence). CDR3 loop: CSARRTGDNSPLHF. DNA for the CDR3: TGCAGTGCTAGAAGGACAGGAGATAATTCACCCCTCCACTTT.

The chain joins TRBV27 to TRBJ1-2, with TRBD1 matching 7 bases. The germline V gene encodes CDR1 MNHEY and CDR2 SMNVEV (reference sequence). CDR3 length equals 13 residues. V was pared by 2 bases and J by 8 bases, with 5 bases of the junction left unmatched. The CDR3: CASSLEGARGYTF. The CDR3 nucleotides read TGTGCCAGCAGTTTAGAGGGGGCGCGGGGCTACACCTTC.

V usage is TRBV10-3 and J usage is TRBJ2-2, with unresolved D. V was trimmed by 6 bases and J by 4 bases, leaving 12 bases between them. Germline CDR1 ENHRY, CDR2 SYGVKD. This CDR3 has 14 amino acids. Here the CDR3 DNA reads TGTGCCATCAGGAGAGAACAGATCACCGGGGAGCTGTTTTTT. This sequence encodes CAIRREQITGELFF.

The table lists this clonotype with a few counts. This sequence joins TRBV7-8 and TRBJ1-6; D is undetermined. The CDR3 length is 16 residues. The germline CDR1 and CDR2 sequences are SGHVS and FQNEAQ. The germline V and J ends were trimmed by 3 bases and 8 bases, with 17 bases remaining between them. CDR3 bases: TGTGCCAGCAGCTTCCCCGGGTGGGCCGGGGATTCACCCCTCCACTTT. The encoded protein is CASSFPGWAGDSPLHF.

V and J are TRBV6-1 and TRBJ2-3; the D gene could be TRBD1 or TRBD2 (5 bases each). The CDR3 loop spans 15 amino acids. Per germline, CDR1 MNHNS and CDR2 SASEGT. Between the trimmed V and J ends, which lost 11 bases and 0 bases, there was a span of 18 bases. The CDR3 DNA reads TGTGCCGTCAATATGGGACCCCTCAGCACAGATACGCAGTATTTT. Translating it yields CAVNMGPLSTDTQYF.

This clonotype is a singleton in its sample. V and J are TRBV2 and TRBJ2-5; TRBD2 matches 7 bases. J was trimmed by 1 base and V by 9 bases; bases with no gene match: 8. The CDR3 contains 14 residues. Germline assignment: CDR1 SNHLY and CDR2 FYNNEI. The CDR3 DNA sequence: TGTGCCAGTCGGGACTACAGAGGCCAAGAGACCCAGTACTTC. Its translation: CASRDYRGQETQYF.

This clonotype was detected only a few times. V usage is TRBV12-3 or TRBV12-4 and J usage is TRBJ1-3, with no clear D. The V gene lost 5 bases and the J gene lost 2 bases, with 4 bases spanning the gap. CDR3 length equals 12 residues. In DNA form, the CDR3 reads TGTGCCAGCAGTACCCCTGGAAACACCATATATTTT. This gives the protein CASSTPGNTIYF.

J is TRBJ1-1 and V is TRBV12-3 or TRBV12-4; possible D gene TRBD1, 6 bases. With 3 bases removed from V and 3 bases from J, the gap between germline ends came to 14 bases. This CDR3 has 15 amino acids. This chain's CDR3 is CASSFVSPGDTEAFF. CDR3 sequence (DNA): TGTGCCAGCAGTTTCGTTTCCCCAGGGGACACTGAAGCTTTCTTT.

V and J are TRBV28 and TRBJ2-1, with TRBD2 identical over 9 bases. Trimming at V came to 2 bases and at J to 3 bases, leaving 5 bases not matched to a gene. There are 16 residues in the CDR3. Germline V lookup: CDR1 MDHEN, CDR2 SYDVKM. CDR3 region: CASSLVGLAFYNEQFF. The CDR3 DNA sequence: TGTGCCAGCAGTTTAGTAGGACTAGCGTTCTACAATGAGCAGTTCTTC.

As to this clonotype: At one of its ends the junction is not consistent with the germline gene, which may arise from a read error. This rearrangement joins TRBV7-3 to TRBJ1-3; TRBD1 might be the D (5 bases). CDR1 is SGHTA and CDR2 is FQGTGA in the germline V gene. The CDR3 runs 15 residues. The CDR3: CASSLTDKSGNTIYF. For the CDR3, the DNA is TGTGCCAGCAGCCTAACGGACAAAAGCGGAAACACCATATATTTT.

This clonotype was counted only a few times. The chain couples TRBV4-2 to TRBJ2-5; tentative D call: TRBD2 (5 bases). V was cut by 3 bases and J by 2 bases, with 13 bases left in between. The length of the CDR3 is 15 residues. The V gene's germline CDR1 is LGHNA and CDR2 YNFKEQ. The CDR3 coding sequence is TGTGCCAGCAGCCAGGTTCTAGCCGGACAAGAGACCCAGTACTTC. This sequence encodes CASSQVLAGQETQYF.

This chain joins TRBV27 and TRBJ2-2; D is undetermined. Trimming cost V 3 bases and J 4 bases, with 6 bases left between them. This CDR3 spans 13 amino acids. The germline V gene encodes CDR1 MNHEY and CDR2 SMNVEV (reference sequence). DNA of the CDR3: TGTGCCAGCAGTTTGGTAGTCACCGGGGAGCTGTTTTTT. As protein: CASSLVVTGELFF.

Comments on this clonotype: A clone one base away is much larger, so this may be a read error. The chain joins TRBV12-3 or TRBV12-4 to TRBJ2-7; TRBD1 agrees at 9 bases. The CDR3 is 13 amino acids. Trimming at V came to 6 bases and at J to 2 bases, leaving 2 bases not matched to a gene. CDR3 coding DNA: TGTGCCAGCAGATGGACAGGGGCCTACGAGCAGTACTTC. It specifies CASRWTGAYEQYF.

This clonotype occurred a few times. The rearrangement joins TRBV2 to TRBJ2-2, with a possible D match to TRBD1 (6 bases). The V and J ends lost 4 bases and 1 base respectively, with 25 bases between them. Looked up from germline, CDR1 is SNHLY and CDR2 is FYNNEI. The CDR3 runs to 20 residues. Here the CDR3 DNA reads TGTGCCAGCAGTGTCCGATCCGGGACATTGGCTCTACGGAACACCGGGGAGCTGTTTTTT. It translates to CASSVRSGTLALRNTGELFF.

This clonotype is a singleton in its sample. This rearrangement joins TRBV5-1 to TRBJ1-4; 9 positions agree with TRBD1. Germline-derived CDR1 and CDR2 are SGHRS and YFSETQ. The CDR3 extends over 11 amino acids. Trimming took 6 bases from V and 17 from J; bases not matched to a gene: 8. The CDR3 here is CASTKTGGDFF. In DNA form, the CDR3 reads TGCGCCAGCACCAAGACAGGGGGGGATTTTTTT.

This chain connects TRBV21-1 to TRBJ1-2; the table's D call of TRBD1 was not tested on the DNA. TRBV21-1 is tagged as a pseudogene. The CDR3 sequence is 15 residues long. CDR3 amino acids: CASSKAWGIKDGYTF. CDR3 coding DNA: TGTGCCAGCAGCAAGGCGTGGGGGATTAAGGATGGCTACACCTTC.

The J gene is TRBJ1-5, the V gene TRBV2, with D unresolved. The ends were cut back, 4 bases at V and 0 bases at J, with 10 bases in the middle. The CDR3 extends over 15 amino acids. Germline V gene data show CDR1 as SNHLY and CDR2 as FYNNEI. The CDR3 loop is CASSGVQFSNQPQHF. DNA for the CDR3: TGTGCCAGCAGTGGGGTACAGTTTAGCAATCAGCCCCAGCATTTT. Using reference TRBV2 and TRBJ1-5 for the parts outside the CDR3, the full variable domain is EPEVTQTPSHQVTQMGQEVILRCVPISNHLYFYWYRQILGQKVEFLVSFYNNEISEKSEIFDDQFSVERPDGSNFTLKIRSTKLEDSAMYFCASSGVQFSNQPQHFGDGTRLSIL.